The T cell receptor beta chain under discussion was sequenced for a study of blood T cell repertoires in COVID-19. The CDR3 extends over 16 amino acids. V shed 3 bases and J shed 0 bases, with 12 bases lying between them. From germline, CDR1 is LNHNV and CDR2 YYDKDF (reference sequence). Assay used: immunoSEQ multiplex PCR; TCRdb lists only in-frame clones, some missing. The top ten hold roughly 0.66% of the sample, which has around 470,000 clones, roughly 87% seen once. Sequencing was done on a sample of PBMCs or T cells enriched from blood (not recorded which). The V call is TRBV15, the J call TRBJ2-1; TRBD2 is a possible D gene (5 bases). The receptor was derived from a man aged 18 to 30 who had recovered from COVID-19. The CDR3 DNA reads TGTGCCACCAGCAGCCGGCCGGGGAGCTCCTACAATGAGCAGTTCTTC. The encoded protein is CATSSRPGSSYNEQFF.